This T cell receptor beta chain was identified during a study of vaccination and CD4 T cells after COVID-19. Study-wide results and limits: Spike mono-reactivity applied to 304 of 307 vaccine-specific clones detected in convalescent patients.

J gave up 4 bases and V 6 bases, and 16 bases lay outside the gene matches. This CDR3 contains 17 residues. From germline, CDR1 is MDHEN and CDR2 SYDVKM. This clonotype was seen only a few times. The antigen is unknown. Researchers used the Oncomine TCR Beta short-read assay to sequence DNA from cultured CD4+ T cells. DNA came from CD4+ T cells after culture. Via MiXCR, TCRdb re-called the PCR reads, giving one row per CDR3 protein. The sample has around 10,000 distinct CDR3 sequences; around a third are singletons. Sample treatment: 10-day PBMC culture with coronavirus spike peptide pools or control peptides (ViraFEST assay).

This chain connects TRBV28 to TRBJ2-3, with 7 bases fitting TRBD2. The TCR comes from a human donor who had recovered from COVID-19. The sequencing used CD4+ T cells from blood, cultured in vitro, collected after SARS-CoV-2 vaccination. CDR3 DNA: TGTGCCAGCAGCCCCCTGGGAGGGCCGCCGAGTCCAGATACGCAGTATTTT. It encodes CASSPLGGPPSPDTQYF.